This is a list of T cell receptor beta chains from one sample in a study of blood T cell repertoires in COVID-19. Only in-frame clones appear in the TCRdb table, and some are missing; sequencing was by immunoSEQ multiplex PCR. The sample holds approximately 190,000 clones, 70% to 90% seen once. The sequencing sample was made of peripheral blood. The receptors originated from a man older than 75 with acute or convalescent COVID-19. Each CDR3 is given with its conserved first and last residue. Fields, in order: clone size, J gene, V gene, D gene, CDR3 DNA, CDR3 protein. The D gene is left open where the match is weak. For some rows the clone size is stated as once, few or many, or as a class when expanded; others skip it.

clone size: .; J gene: TRBJ1-5; V gene: TRBV19; D gene: .; CDR3 DNA: TGTGCCAGTAGTATATTTTTAGGGGTAAATAGCAATCAGCCCCAGCATTTT; CDR3 protein: CASSIFLGVNSNQPQHF
clone size: .; J gene: TRBJ2-5; V gene: TRBV30; D gene: TRBD1; CDR3 DNA: TGTGCCTGGAGCACGCTACAGGGGAACCAAGAGACCCAGTACTTC; CDR3 protein: CAWSTLQGNQETQYF
clone size: .; J gene: TRBJ2-2; V gene: TRBV30; D gene: TRBD2; CDR3 DNA: TGTGCCTGGAAATCTAGCGGAGCGAACACCGGGGAGCTGTTTTTT; CDR3 protein: CAWKSSGANTGELFF
clone size: few; J gene: TRBJ2-2; V gene: TRBV29-1; D gene: TRBD2; CDR3 DNA: TGCAGCGCCCCGGGACTATTCACCGGGGAGCTGTTTTTT; CDR3 protein: CSAPGLFTGELFF
clone size: .; J gene: TRBJ2-1; V gene: TRBV4-1; D gene: .; CDR3 DNA: TGCGCCAGCAGCCAAGTTACAGCGGCCTACAATGAGCAGTTCTTC; CDR3 protein: CASSQVTAAYNEQFF
clone size: .; J gene: TRBJ2-1; V gene: TRBV11-2; D gene: TRBD2; CDR3 DNA: TGTGCCAGCAGCTCCACGACAATAGCGGGAGCCCGGAATGAGCAGTTCTTC; CDR3 protein: CASSSTTIAGARNEQFF
clone size: .; J gene: TRBJ2-7; V gene: TRBV6-5; D gene: .; CDR3 DNA: TGTGCCAGCATGATAGGACAGTCCCTCTCCTACGAGCAGTACTTC; CDR3 protein: CASMIGQSLSYEQYF
clone size: .; J gene: TRBJ1-1; V gene: TRBV18; D gene: .; CDR3 DNA: TGTGCCAGCTCACCACGGGGGGGCGTAAGCACTGAAGCTTTCTTT; CDR3 protein: CASSPRGGVSTEAFF
clone size: .; J gene: TRBJ1-1; V gene: TRBV19; D gene: .; CDR3 DNA: TGTGCCAGTAGTAACCAGGGGCCGGGCACTGAAGCTTTCTTT; CDR3 protein: CASSNQGPGTEAFF
clone size: .; J gene: TRBJ2-3; V gene: TRBV18; D gene: .; CDR3 DNA: TGTGCCAGCTCAACGGCGACAGGCAGCACAGATACGCAGTATTTT; CDR3 protein: CASSTATGSTDTQYF
clone size: .; J gene: TRBJ2-2; V gene: TRBV9; D gene: .; CDR3 DNA: TGTGCCAGCAGCGTAGGTTCTACCTTCACCGGGGAGCTGTTTTTT; CDR3 protein: CASSVGSTFTGELFF
clone size: .; J gene: TRBJ1-4; V gene: TRBV24-1; D gene: .; CDR3 DNA: TGTGCCACCAGTGACACCTCTTCAGGGGCACCCATTGAAAAACTGTTTTTT; CDR3 protein: CATSDTSSGAPIEKLFF
clone size: .; J gene: TRBJ2-1; V gene: TRBV30; D gene: TRBD2; CDR3 DNA: TGTGCCTGGAGCCGTCGACTAGCGGGAGGCAATGAGCAGTTCTTC; CDR3 protein: CAWSRRLAGGNEQFF
clone size: .; J gene: TRBJ2-3; V gene: TRBV4-1; D gene: TRBD2; CDR3 DNA: TGCGCCAGCAGCAATCCGGGACTAGCGGGACTGGATACGCAGTATTTT; CDR3 protein: CASSNPGLAGLDTQYF
clone size: .; J gene: TRBJ1-1; V gene: TRBV6-5; D gene: .; CDR3 DNA: TGTGCCAGCAGTTACTCCCTTTCGGGGATCACTGAAGCTTTCTTT; CDR3 protein: CASSYSLSGITEAFF
clone size: .; J gene: TRBJ2-7; V gene: TRBV4-1; D gene: .; CDR3 DNA: TGCGCCAGCAGCCAAGACTCGGACAGTCCCTACGAGCAGTACTTC; CDR3 protein: CASSQDSDSPYEQYF
clone size: .; J gene: TRBJ1-5; V gene: TRBV6-2/TRBV6-3; D gene: TRBD1; CDR3 DNA: TGTGCCAGCAGTTACTCAATGACAGGGGAGCATCAGCCCCAGCATTTT; CDR3 protein: CASSYSMTGEHQPQHF
clone size: .; J gene: TRBJ2-3; V gene: TRBV19; D gene: .; CDR3 DNA: TGTGCCAGTAGTATATCAGTGAGCACAGATACGCAGTATTTT; CDR3 protein: CASSISVSTDTQYF
clone size: .; J gene: TRBJ2-1; V gene: TRBV7-2; D gene: TRBD2; CDR3 DNA: TGTGCCAGCAGCTTGCCAGCGGGAAGGACTAACAATGAGCAGTTCTTC; CDR3 protein: CASSLPAGRTNNEQFF
clone size: .; J gene: TRBJ2-7; V gene: TRBV5-4; D gene: .; CDR3 DNA: TGTGCCAGCAGCTTGATAGGGGGTAGGGCCTACGAGCAGTACTTC; CDR3 protein: CASSLIGGRAYEQYF
clone size: .; J gene: TRBJ2-7; V gene: TRBV28; D gene: TRBD2; CDR3 DNA: TGTGCCAGCAGTTTGGGTACTAGCGGACCCTACGAGCAGTACTTC; CDR3 protein: CASSLGTSGPYEQYF
clone size: .; J gene: TRBJ1-1; V gene: TRBV20-1; D gene: TRBD1; CDR3 DNA: TGCAGTGCTAGAGATCACAGGGGAGCTTTCTTT; CDR3 protein: CSARDHRGAFF
clone size: .; J gene: TRBJ1-1; V gene: TRBV29-1; D gene: .; CDR3 DNA: TGCAGCGTTGAAGAGTTGGGCGCTGAAGCTTTCTTT; CDR3 protein: CSVEELGAEAFF
clone size: .; J gene: TRBJ2-7; V gene: TRBV28; D gene: .; CDR3 DNA: TGTGCCAGCAGTTTTAACAGGGCCTACGAGCAGTACTTC; CDR3 protein: CASSFNRAYEQYF